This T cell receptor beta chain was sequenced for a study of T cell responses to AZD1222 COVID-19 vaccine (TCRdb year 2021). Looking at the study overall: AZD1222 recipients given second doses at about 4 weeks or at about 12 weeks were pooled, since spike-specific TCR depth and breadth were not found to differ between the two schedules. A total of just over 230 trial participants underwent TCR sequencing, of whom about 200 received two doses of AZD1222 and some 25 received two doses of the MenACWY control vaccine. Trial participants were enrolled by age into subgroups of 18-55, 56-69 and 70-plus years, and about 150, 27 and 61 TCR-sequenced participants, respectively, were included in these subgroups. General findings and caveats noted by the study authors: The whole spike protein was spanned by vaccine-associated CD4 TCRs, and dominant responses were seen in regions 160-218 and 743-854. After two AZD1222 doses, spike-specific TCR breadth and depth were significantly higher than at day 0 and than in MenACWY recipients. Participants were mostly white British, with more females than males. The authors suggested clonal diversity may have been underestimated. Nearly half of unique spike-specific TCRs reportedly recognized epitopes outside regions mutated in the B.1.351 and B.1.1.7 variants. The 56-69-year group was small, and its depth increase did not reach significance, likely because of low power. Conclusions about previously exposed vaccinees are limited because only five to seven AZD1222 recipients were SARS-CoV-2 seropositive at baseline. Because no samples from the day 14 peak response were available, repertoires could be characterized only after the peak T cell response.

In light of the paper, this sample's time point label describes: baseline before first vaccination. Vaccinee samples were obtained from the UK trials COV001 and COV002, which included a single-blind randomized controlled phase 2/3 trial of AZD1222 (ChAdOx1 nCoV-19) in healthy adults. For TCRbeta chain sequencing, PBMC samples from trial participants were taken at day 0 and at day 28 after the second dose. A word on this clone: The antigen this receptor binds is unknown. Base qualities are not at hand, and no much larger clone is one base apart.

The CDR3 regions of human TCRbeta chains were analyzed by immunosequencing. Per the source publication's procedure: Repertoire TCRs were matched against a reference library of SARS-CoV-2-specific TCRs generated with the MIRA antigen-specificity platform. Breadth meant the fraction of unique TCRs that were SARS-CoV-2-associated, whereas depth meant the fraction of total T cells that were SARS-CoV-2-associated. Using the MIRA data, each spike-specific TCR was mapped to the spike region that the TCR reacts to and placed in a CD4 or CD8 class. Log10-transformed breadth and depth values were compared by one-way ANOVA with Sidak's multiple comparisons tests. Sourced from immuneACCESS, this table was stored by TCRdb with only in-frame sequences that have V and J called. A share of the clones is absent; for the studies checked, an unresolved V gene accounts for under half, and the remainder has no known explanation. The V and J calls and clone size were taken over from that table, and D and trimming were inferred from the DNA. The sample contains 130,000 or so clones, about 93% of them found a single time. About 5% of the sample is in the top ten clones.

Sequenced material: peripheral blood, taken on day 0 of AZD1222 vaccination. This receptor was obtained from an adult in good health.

The CDR3 region has the sequence CASSVQGTSGNTIYF. The sequence in DNA is TGTGCCAGCAGCGTCCAGGGGACCTCTGGAAACACCATATATTTT. The sequence is built from TRBV9 and TRBJ1-3, with TRBD1 as a weak D call on 6 bases. As encoded in the germline V gene, CDR1 is SGDLS while CDR2 is YYNGEE. The CDR3 runs 15 residues from the cysteine to the phenylalanine. The kept DNA is CDR3 alone, 45 bases in frame from the first base. V gives up 2 bases and J gives up 0 bases, and the segment between their germline ends measures 9 bases.